Listed below are T cell receptor beta chains from one sample, sequenced in a study of blood T cell repertoires in COVID-19. Using immunoSEQ multiplex PCR, the repertoire was profiled, and TCRdb retains in-frame clones only, with some absent. Here the sample spans 250,000 to 300,000 clones, approximately 91% being singletons. The specimen sequenced was PBMCs or T cells enriched from blood (not recorded which). These receptor sequences come from a woman aged 40 to 50 with acute COVID-19. The CDR3 runs from the conserved cysteine through the conserved F or W. Fields, in order: V gene, clone size, J gene, D gene, CDR3 DNA, CDR3 protein. The D gene is left open where the match is weak. Clone size appears in some rows only: once, few, many, or a class for an expanded clone.

V gene: TRBV5-1
clone size: -
J gene: TRBJ2-1
D gene: TRBD2
CDR3 DNA: TGCGCCAGCAGCTTGGGGGCTGGGACTAGCTACAATGAGCAGTTCTTC
CDR3 protein: CASSLGAGTSYNEQFF

V gene: TRBV7-3
clone size: -
J gene: TRBJ1-6
D gene: TRBD1
CDR3 DNA: TGTGCCAGCAGCCCCCCCGAGTGGGACAGGGGTAATTCACCCCTCCACTTT
CDR3 protein: CASSPPEWDRGNSPLHF

V gene: TRBV7-9
clone size: -
J gene: TRBJ1-6
D gene: TRBD1
CDR3 DNA: TGTGCCAGCAGCCAGACACAGGGGGTGAATTCACCCCTCCACTTT
CDR3 protein: CASSQTQGVNSPLHF

V gene: TRBV19
clone size: -
J gene: TRBJ1-1
D gene: TRBD1
CDR3 DNA: TGTGCCAGTACCCAACAGGGGATGAACACTGAAGCTTTCTTT
CDR3 protein: CASTQQGMNTEAFF

V gene: TRBV19
clone size: -
J gene: TRBJ2-3
D gene: TRBD1
CDR3 DNA: TGTGCCAGTAGTGCCGACAGGGGCGTCACAGATACGCAGTATTTT
CDR3 protein: CASSADRGVTDTQYF

V gene: TRBV1
clone size: -
J gene: TRBJ2-2
D gene: -
CDR3 DNA: TGCACCAGCAGCAGCCGGGACAGGAACACCGGGGAGCTGTTTTTT
CDR3 protein: CTSSSRDRNTGELFF

V gene: TRBV10-3
clone size: -
J gene: TRBJ2-3
D gene: TRBD1
CDR3 DNA: TGTGCCATCAGGGCCGGGACAGGGGGCACAGATACGCAGTATTTT
CDR3 protein: CAIRAGTGGTDTQYF

V gene: TRBV4-1
clone size: -
J gene: TRBJ2-1
D gene: TRBD2
CDR3 DNA: TGCGCCAGCAGCCAAGTCGGGCTAGCGGGGAACTCCTACAATGAGCAGTTCTTC
CDR3 protein: CASSQVGLAGNSYNEQFF

V gene: TRBV15
clone size: -
J gene: TRBJ1-5
D gene: -
CDR3 DNA: TGTGCCACCAGCAGAGACGTCCTTCCCCAGCATTTT
CDR3 protein: CATSRDVLPQHF

V gene: TRBV27
clone size: -
J gene: TRBJ1-2
D gene: TRBD1
CDR3 DNA: TGTGCCAGCAGTTTTAGACAGGGGAATGGCTACACCTTC
CDR3 protein: CASSFRQGNGYTF

V gene: TRBV24-1
clone size: -
J gene: TRBJ2-1
D gene: TRBD1
CDR3 DNA: TGTGCCACCAGTGACAAAACAGGGGGCGTCTACAATGAGCAGTTCTTC
CDR3 protein: CATSDKTGGVYNEQFF

V gene: TRBV10-3
clone size: -
J gene: TRBJ2-1
D gene: -
CDR3 DNA: TGTGCCATCAGTGAGTCAAGCGGGACATACAATGAGCAGTTCTTC
CDR3 protein: CAISESSGTYNEQFF

V gene: TRBV27
clone size: -
J gene: TRBJ2-5
D gene: TRBD1
CDR3 DNA: TGTGCCAGCAGTGCAGGGACAGGGCCAGAGACCCAGTACTTC
CDR3 protein: CASSAGTGPETQYF

V gene: TRBV2
clone size: -
J gene: TRBJ2-7
D gene: TRBD1
CDR3 DNA: TGTGCCAGCAGCCTGACAGGGGATTACGAGCAGTACTTC
CDR3 protein: CASSLTGDYEQYF

V gene: TRBV29-1
clone size: -
J gene: TRBJ1-1
D gene: -
CDR3 DNA: TGCAGCGTTGAACGAGGGAACACTGAAGCTTTCTTT
CDR3 protein: CSVERGNTEAFF

V gene: TRBV28
clone size: -
J gene: TRBJ1-5
D gene: TRBD1
CDR3 DNA: TGTGCCAGCAGTCGTGCGGACAGGAGGCAGCCCCAGCATTTT
CDR3 protein: CASSRADRRQPQHF

V gene: TRBV6-5
clone size: once
J gene: TRBJ1-5
D gene: -
CDR3 DNA: TGTGCCAGCAGCCCGGGTGTGGATAGCAATCAGCCCCAGCATTTT
CDR3 protein: CASSPGVDSNQPQHF

V gene: TRBV7-2
clone size: -
J gene: TRBJ2-3
D gene: -
CDR3 DNA: TGTGCCAGCAGCTTAGCTCGCGGTACAGATACGCAGTATTTT
CDR3 protein: CASSLARGTDTQYF

V gene: TRBV6-6
clone size: -
J gene: TRBJ2-7
D gene: -
CDR3 DNA: TGTGCCAGCAGTTACCGAGGACACCAGTACTTC
CDR3 protein: CASSYRGHQYF

V gene: TRBV6-5
clone size: -
J gene: TRBJ1-6
D gene: -
CDR3 DNA: TGTGCCAGCAGGAGGGCGGCGAATTCACCCCTCCACTTT
CDR3 protein: CASRRAANSPLHF

V gene: TRBV5-1
clone size: few
J gene: TRBJ1-1
D gene: -
CDR3 DNA: TGCGCCAGCAGACAAGAGACAGAAGCTTTCTTT
CDR3 protein: CASRQETEAFF

V gene: TRBV21-1
clone size: -
J gene: TRBJ2-7
D gene: -
CDR3 DNA: TGTGCCAGCAACCCGGGACAGGGGTCCTACGAGCAGTACTTC
CDR3 protein: CASNPGQGSYEQYF

V gene: TRBV7-2
clone size: -
J gene: TRBJ2-1
D gene: TRBD2
CDR3 DNA: TGTGCCAGCAGCTTAACTAGCGGCACCTACAATGAGCAGTTCTTC
CDR3 protein: CASSLTSGTYNEQFF

V gene: TRBV7-3
clone size: once
J gene: TRBJ2-5
D gene: TRBD1
CDR3 DNA: TGTGCCAGCAGCTTAACGGGACAGATAAAAGAGACCCAGTACTTC
CDR3 protein: CASSLTGQIKETQYF

V gene: TRBV11-2
clone size: -
J gene: TRBJ1-1
D gene: -
CDR3 DNA: TGTGCCAGCAGCTTTAGTGGGCGGGGTGGGGCTTTCTTT
CDR3 protein: CASSFSGRGGAFF

V gene: TRBV9
clone size: -
J gene: TRBJ2-3
D gene: TRBD2
CDR3 DNA: TGTGCCAGCAGCGTAGCTGCTAGCGGGAGTGGGACAGATACGCAGTATTTT
CDR3 protein: CASSVAASGSGTDTQYF

V gene: TRBV3-1/TRBV3-2
clone size: -
J gene: TRBJ2-1
D gene: TRBD1
CDR3 DNA: TGTGCCAGCAGCCAAAGGGACAGGGGACACTACAATGAGCAGTTCTTC
CDR3 protein: CASSQRDRGHYNEQFF

V gene: TRBV6-1
clone size: few
J gene: TRBJ2-1
D gene: -
CDR3 DNA: TGTGCCAGCAGTGAAACGGCCGGTAGGAGGAATGAGCAGTTCTTC
CDR3 protein: CASSETAGRRNEQFF

V gene: TRBV6-2/TRBV6-3
clone size: -
J gene: TRBJ1-1
D gene: -
CDR3 DNA: TGTGCCAGCAGTTACAACGGTATGAACACTGAAGCTTTCTTT
CDR3 protein: CASSYNGMNTEAFF

V gene: TRBV6-1
clone size: -
J gene: TRBJ2-7
D gene: TRBD1
CDR3 DNA: TGTGCCAGCAGTGAAAGGGGACAGGGCGTCTTCGAGCAGTACTTC
CDR3 protein: CASSERGQGVFEQYF

V gene: TRBV28
clone size: -
J gene: TRBJ2-7
D gene: TRBD2
CDR3 DNA: TGTGCCAGCAGTTGGGGGGGAGTAACCTACGAGCAGTACTTC
CDR3 protein: CASSWGGVTYEQYF

V gene: TRBV28
clone size: -
J gene: TRBJ2-2
D gene: -
CDR3 DNA: TGTGCCAGCACTTTGGTGGCCGTCACCGGGGAGCTGTTTTTT
CDR3 protein: CASTLVAVTGELFF

V gene: TRBV28
clone size: -
J gene: TRBJ2-7
D gene: -
CDR3 DNA: TGTGCCAGCAGTTACCTCCAGGGCTCCTACGAGCAGTACTTC
CDR3 protein: CASSYLQGSYEQYF

V gene: TRBV19
clone size: -
J gene: TRBJ2-7
D gene: TRBD2
CDR3 DNA: TGTGCCAGTAGTATGACGGGGGGGCCCTACGAGCAGTACTTC
CDR3 protein: CASSMTGGPYEQYF

V gene: TRBV5-1
clone size: -
J gene: TRBJ2-2
D gene: -
CDR3 DNA: TGCGCCAGCAGCTGGGGGACACGGGATACCGGGGAGCTGTTTTTT
CDR3 protein: CASSWGTRDTGELFF

V gene: TRBV30
clone size: -
J gene: TRBJ1-5
D gene: -
CDR3 DNA: TGTGCCTGGAGTGGGGAAGGGGATCAGCCCCAGCATTTT
CDR3 protein: CAWSGEGDQPQHF

V gene: TRBV18
clone size: -
J gene: TRBJ1-3
D gene: -
CDR3 DNA: TGTGCCAGCTCACCAACCAGGGGATCATCTGGAAACACCATATATTTT
CDR3 protein: CASSPTRGSSGNTIYF

V gene: TRBV7-7
clone size: -
J gene: TRBJ2-5
D gene: TRBD2
CDR3 DNA: TGTGCCAGCAGCTTAGGAGCGGGGGACCAAGAGACCCAGTACTTC
CDR3 protein: CASSLGAGDQETQYF

V gene: TRBV7-9
clone size: -
J gene: TRBJ1-1
D gene: -
CDR3 DNA: TGTGCCAGCAGCCCTCCCCGCCGCAGTAACACTGAAGCTTTCTTT
CDR3 protein: CASSPPRRSNTEAFF

V gene: TRBV19
clone size: few
J gene: TRBJ2-7
D gene: -
CDR3 DNA: TGTGCCAGTAGTACAGGAAGCTCCTACGAGCAGTACTTC
CDR3 protein: CASSTGSSYEQYF

V gene: TRBV24-1
clone size: -
J gene: TRBJ1-2
D gene: TRBD1
CDR3 DNA: TGTGCCACCAGTAAGGGACAGGGACAAATCTATGGCTACACCTTC
CDR3 protein: CATSKGQGQIYGYTF

V gene: TRBV28
clone size: -
J gene: TRBJ1-2
D gene: -
CDR3 DNA: TGTGCCTCCGGAGTAAACTATGGCTACACCTTC
CDR3 protein: CASGVNYGYTF

V gene: TRBV24-1
clone size: -
J gene: TRBJ2-2
D gene: -
CDR3 DNA: TGTGCCACCAGTGACAGGGGGGAGCTGTTTTTT
CDR3 protein: CATSDRGELFF

V gene: TRBV10-3
clone size: -
J gene: TRBJ2-1
D gene: TRBD2
CDR3 DNA: TGTGCCACCTCTGGGACTAGCGGGACCAGCTCCTACAATGAGCAGTTCTTC
CDR3 protein: CATSGTSGTSSYNEQFF

V gene: TRBV3-1/TRBV3-2
clone size: -
J gene: TRBJ1-2
D gene: -
CDR3 DNA: TGTGCCAGCAGCCAAGATCTCCCGGGGGACCGTCGGAAAAAAGGCTACACCTTC
CDR3 protein: CASSQDLPGDRRKKGYTF

V gene: TRBV7-8
clone size: -
J gene: TRBJ2-1
D gene: TRBD1
CDR3 DNA: TGTGCCAGCAGCTTAGGCCTCCGCGCCGGGACAGGGGGGGACAATGAGCAGTTCTTC
CDR3 protein: CASSLGLRAGTGGDNEQFF

V gene: TRBV5-1
clone size: -
J gene: TRBJ2-1
D gene: -
CDR3 DNA: TGCGCCAGCAGCTTGGCCGAGGACTACAATGAGCAGTTCTTC
CDR3 protein: CASSLAEDYNEQFF

V gene: TRBV7-2
clone size: -
J gene: TRBJ1-2
D gene: TRBD1
CDR3 DNA: TGTGCCAGCAGCCCTCAGCAGGGGGACTATGGCTACACCTTC
CDR3 protein: CASSPQQGDYGYTF

V gene: TRBV18
clone size: -
J gene: TRBJ1-1
D gene: -
CDR3 DNA: TGTGCCAGCTCACCAAGGGGGGGGAACACTGAAGCTTTCTTT
CDR3 protein: CASSPRGGNTEAFF

V gene: TRBV5-1
clone size: -
J gene: TRBJ2-5
D gene: TRBD2
CDR3 DNA: TGCGCCAGCAGCCCCTCCTTAGCGGGGGGGGAGACCCAGTACTTC
CDR3 protein: CASSPSLAGGETQYF